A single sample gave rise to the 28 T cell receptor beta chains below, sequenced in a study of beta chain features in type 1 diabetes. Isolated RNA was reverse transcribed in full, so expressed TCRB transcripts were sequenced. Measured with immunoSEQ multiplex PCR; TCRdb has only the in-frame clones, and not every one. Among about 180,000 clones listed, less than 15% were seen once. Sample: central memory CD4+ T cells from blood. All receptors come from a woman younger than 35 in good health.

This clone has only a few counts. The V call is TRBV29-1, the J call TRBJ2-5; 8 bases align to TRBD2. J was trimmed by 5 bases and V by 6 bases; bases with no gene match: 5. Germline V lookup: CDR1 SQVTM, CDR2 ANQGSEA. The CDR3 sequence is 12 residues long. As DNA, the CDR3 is TGCAGCGTCGGCGGGAGGAGTGAGACCCAGTACTTC. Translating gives CSVGGRSETQYF.

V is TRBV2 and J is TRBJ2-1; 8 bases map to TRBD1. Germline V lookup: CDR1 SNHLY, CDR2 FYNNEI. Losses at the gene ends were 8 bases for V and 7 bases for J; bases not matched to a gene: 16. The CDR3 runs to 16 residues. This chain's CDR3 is CASWRMSGGKWNEQFF. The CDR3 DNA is TGTGCCAGCTGGAGAATGTCAGGGGGCAAGTGGAATGAGCAGTTCTTC.

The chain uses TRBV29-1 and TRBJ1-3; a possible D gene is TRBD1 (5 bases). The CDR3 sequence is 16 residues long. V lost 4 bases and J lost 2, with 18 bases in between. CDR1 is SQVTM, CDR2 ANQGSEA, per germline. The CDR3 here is CSVGFKAGGTGNTIYF. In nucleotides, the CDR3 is TGCAGCGTTGGATTCAAAGCGGGGGGAACTGGAAACACCATATATTTT.

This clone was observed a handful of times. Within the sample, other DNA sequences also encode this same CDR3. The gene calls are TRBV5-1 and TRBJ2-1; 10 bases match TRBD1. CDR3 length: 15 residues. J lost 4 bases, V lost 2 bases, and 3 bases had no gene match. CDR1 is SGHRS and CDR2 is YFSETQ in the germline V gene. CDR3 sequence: CASSLLGQGYNEQFF. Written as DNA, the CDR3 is TGCGCCAGCAGCTTACTGGGACAGGGGTACAATGAGCAGTTCTTC.

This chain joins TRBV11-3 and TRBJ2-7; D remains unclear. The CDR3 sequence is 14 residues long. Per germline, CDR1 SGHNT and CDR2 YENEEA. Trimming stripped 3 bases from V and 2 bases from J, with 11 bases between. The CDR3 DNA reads TGTGCCAGCAGCTTGGCGCCAGGTCCCTACGAGCAGTACTTC. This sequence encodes CASSLAPGPYEQYF.

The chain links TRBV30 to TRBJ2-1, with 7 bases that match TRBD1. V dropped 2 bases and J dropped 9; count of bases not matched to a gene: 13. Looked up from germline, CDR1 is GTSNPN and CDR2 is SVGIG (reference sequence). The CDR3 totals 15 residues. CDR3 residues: CAWSPLTGLKGEQFF. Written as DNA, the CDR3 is TGTGCCTGGAGTCCCTTGACAGGGTTGAAGGGTGAGCAGTTCTTC. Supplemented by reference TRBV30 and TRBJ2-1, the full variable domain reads SQTIHQWPATLVQPVGSPLSLECTVEGTSNPNLYWYRQAAGRGLQLLFYSVGIGQISSEVPQNLSASRPQDRQFILSSKKLLLSDSGFYLCAWSPLTGLKGEQFFGPGTRLTVL.

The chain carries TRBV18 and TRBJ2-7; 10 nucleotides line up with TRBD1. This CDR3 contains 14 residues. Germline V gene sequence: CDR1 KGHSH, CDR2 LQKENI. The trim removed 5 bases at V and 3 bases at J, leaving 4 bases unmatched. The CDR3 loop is CASSTGQGVYEQYF. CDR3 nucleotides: TGTGCCAGCTCAACCGGACAGGGGGTCTACGAGCAGTACTTC. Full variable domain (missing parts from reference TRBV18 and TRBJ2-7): NAGVMQNPRHLVRRRGQEARLRCSPMKGHSHVYWYRQLPEEGLKFMVYLQKENIIDESGMPKERFSAEFPKEGPSILRIQQVVRGDSAAYFCASSTGQGVYEQYFGPGTRLTVT.

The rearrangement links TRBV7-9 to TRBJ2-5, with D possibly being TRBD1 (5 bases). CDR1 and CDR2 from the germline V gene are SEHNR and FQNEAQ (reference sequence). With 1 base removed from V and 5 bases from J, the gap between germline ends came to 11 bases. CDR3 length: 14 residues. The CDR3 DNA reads TGTGCCAGCAGCTTAGTTCCAGGGTTCGAGACCCAGTACTTC. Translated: CASSLVPGFETQYF.

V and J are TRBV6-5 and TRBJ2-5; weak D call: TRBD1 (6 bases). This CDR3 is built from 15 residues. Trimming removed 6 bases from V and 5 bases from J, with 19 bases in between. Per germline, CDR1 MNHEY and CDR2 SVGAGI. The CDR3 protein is CASSTGIGGWETQYF. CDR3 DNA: TGTGCCAGCAGCACGGGGATAGGGGGTTGGGAGACCCAGTACTTC.

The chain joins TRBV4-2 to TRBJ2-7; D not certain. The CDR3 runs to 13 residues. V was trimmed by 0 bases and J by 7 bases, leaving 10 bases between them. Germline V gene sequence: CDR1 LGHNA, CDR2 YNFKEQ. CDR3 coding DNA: TGTGCCAGCAGCCAAGATTCTTGGAGAGAGCAGTACTTC. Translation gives CASSQDSWREQYF.

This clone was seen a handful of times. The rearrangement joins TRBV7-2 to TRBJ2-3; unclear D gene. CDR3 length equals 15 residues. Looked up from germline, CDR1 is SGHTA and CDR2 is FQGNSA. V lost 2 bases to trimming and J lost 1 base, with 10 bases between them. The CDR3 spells CASSLLMTGTDTQYF. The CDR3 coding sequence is TGTGCCAGCAGCTTACTGATGACTGGCACAGATACGCAGTATTTT.

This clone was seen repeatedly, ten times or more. The CDR3 spells CASSGSWAQPQHF. The DNA of the CDR3 is TGTGCCAGCAGTGGGAGTTGGGCTCAGCCCCAGCATTTT. The V call is TRBV27, the J call TRBJ1-5; D is undetermined. CDR1 is MNHEY and CDR2 is SMNVEV in the germline V gene (reference sequence). This CDR3 has 13 amino acids. Trimming removed 5 bases from V and 6 bases from J, with 11 bases in between.

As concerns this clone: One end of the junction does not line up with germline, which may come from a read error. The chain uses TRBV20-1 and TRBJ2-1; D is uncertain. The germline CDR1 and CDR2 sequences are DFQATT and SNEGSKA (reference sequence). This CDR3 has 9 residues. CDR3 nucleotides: TGCAGTGCCTTCTCCCTTCTTATCTTC. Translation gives CSAFSLLIF.

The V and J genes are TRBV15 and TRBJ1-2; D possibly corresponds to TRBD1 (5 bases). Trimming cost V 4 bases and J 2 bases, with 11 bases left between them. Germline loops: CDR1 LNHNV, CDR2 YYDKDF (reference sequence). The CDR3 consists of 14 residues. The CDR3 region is CATSINKGNYGYTF. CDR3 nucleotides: TGTGCCACCAGCATCAATAAGGGGAACTATGGCTACACCTTC.

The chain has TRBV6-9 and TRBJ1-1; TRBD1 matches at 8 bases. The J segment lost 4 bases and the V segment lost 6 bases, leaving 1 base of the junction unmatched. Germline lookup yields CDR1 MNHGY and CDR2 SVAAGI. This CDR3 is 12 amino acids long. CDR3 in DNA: TGTGCCAGCAGAACAGGGGGCACTGAAGCTTTCTTT. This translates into CASRTGGTEAFF.

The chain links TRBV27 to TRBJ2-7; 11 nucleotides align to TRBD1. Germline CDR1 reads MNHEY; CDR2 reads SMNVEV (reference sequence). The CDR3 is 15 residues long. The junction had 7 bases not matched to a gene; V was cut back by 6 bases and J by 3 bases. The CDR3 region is CASSWTGGSNYEQYF. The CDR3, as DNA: TGTGCCAGCAGCTGGACAGGGGGCTCGAACTACGAGCAGTACTTC.

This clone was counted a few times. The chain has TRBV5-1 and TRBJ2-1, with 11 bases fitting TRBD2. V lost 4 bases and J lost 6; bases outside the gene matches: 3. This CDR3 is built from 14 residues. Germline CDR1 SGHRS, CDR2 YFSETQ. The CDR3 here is CASSITSGSNEQFF. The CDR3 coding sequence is TGCGCCAGCAGCATCACTAGCGGGAGCAATGAGCAGTTCTTC.

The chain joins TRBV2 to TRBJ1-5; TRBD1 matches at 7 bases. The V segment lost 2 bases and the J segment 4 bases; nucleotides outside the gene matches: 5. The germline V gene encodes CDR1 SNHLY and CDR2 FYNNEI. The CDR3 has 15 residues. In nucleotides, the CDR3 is TGTGCCAGCAGTGAAATGGAACAGGGGAATCAGCCCCAGCATTTT. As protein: CASSEMEQGNQPQHF.

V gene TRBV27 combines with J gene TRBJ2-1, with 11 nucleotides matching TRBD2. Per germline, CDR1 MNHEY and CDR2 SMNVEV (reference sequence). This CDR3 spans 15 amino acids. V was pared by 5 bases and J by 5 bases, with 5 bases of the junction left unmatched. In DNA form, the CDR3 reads TGTGCCAGCAGTCCCGGGACTAGCGGCCACAATGAGCAGTTCTTC. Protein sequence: CASSPGTSGHNEQFF.

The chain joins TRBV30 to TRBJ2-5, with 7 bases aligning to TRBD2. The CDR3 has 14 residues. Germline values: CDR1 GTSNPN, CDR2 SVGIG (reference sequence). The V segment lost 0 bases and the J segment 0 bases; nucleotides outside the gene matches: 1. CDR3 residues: CAWSVGGDQETQYF. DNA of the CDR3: TGTGCCTGGAGTGTGGGAGGGGACCAAGAGACCCAGTACTTC.

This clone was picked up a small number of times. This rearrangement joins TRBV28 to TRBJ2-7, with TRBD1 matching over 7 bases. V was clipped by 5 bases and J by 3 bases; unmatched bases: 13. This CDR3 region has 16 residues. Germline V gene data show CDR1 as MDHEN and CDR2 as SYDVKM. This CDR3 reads CASSPTSGTAYYEQYF. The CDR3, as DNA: TGTGCCAGCAGTCCGACATCAGGGACAGCTTACTACGAGCAGTACTTC. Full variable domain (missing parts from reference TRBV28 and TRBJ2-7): DVKVTQSSRYLVKRTGEKVFLECVQDMDHENMFWYRQDPGLGLRLIYFSYDVKMKEKGDIPEGYSVSREKKERFSLILESASTNQTSMYLCASSPTSGTAYYEQYFGPGTRLTVT.

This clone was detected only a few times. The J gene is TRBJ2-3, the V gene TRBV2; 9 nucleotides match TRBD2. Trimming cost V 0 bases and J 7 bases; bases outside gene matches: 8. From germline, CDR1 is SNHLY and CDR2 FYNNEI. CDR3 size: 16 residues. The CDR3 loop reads CASSEAGSGRRNTQYF. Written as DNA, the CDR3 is TGTGCCAGCAGTGAAGCGGGTAGCGGGAGAAGGAATACGCAGTATTTT.

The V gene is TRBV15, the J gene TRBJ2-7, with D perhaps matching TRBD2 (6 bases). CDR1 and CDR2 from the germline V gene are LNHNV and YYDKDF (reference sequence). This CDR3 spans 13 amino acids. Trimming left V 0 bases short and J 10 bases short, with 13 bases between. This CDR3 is CATSRDWREGQYF. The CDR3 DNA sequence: TGTGCCACCAGCAGAGATTGGCGGGAAGGTCAGTACTTC.

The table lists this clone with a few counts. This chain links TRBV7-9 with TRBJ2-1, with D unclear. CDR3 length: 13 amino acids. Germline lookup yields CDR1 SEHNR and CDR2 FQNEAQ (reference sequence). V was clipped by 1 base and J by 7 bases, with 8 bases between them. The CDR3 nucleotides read TGTGCCAGCAGCTTAGAAGCGATTAATGAGCAGTTCTTC. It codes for CASSLEAINEQFF.

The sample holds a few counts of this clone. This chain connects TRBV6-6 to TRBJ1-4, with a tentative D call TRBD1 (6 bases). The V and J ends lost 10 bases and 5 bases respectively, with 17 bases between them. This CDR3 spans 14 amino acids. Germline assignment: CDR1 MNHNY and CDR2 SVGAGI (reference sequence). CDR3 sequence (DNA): TGTGCCACCGAAACGGGACACGGAAATGAAAAACTGTTTTTT. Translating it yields CATETGHGNEKLFF.

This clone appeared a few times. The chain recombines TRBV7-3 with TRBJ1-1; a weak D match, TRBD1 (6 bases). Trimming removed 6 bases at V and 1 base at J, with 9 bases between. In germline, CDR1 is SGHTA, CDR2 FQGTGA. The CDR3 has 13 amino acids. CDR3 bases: TGTGCCAGCAGTTGGGACAAGAACACTGAAGCTTTCTTT. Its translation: CASSWDKNTEAFF. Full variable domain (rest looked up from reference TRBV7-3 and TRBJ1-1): GAGVSQTPSNKVTEKGKYVELRCDPISGHTALYWYRQSLGQGPEFLIYFQGTGAADDSGLPNDRFFAVRPEGSVSTLKIQRTERGDSAVYLCASSWDKNTEAFFGQGTRLTVV.

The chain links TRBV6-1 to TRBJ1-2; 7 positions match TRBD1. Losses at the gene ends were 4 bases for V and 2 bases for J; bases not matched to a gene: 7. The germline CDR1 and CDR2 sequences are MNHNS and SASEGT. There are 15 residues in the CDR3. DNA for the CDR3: TGTGCCAGCAGTGGGACGACAGGGACCAACTATGGCTACACCTTC. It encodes CASSGTTGTNYGYTF.

CDR3 amino acids: CASSFPPPGYNEQFF. Here the CDR3 DNA reads TGTGCCAGCAGCTTCCCTCCCCCAGGATACAATGAGCAGTTCTTC. The J gene is TRBJ2-1, the V gene TRBV7-2; D gene unclear. Germline loops: CDR1 SGHTA, CDR2 FQGNSA. Trimming shortened V by 3 bases and J by 4 bases, and 13 bases separated the two germline ends. The CDR3 has 15 amino acids. Filled out from reference TRBV7-2 and TRBJ2-1, the complete variable domain reads GAGVSQSPSNKVTEKGKDVELRCDPISGHTALYWYRQSLGQGLEFLIYFQGNSAPDKSGLPSDRFSAERTGGSVSTLTIQRTQQEDSAVYLCASSFPPPGYNEQFFGPGTRLTVL.